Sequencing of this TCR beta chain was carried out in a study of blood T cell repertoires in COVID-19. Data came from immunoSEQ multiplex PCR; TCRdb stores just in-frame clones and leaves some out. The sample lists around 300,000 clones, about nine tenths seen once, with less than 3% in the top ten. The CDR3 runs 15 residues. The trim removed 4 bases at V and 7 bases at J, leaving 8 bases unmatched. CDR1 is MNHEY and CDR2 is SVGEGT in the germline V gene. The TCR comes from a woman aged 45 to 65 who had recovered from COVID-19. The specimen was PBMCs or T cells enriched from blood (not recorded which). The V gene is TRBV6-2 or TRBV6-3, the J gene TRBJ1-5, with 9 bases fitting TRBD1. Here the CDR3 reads CASSSTGTGYQPQHF. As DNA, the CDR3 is TGTGCCAGCAGTTCCACCGGGACAGGGTACCAGCCCCAGCATTTT.